The source of this T cell receptor beta chain is a study of T cell clonality in common variable immunodeficiency. Here immunoSEQ multiplex PCR was the method, and the copy in TCRdb shows in-frame clones only, minus some. Recorded here are 30,000 to 40,000 clones, none singletons. CDR3 length equals 13 residues. Germline V gene sequence: CDR1 SNHLY, CDR2 FYNNEI. Trimming pared 11 bases from V and 0 bases from J, leaving 13 bases between. This clone has a count of ten or more. The antigen remains unidentified. The read finishes 3 residues shy of the CDR3 end, and the germline J gene is used to complete it. Findings of the study overall: Common variable immunodeficiency TCR beta sequences reportedly had fewer deletions and N-nucleotide insertions.

This receptor was identified in a human donor with common variable immunodeficiency. The specimen was peripheral blood mononuclear cells. The rearrangement uses TRBV2 and TRBJ1-1; unclear D gene. CDR3 DNA (partial): TGTGCCGGAACGGGTGAGATGAACACTGAA. As protein: CAGTGEMNTE. The full-length CDR3 reads as CAGTGEMNTEAFF.